The 19 T cell receptor beta chains reported below all come from one sample, sequenced in a study of blood T cell repertoires in COVID-19. Produced via immunoSEQ multiplex PCR; TCRdb's table is partial and in-frame only. The sample has roughly 100,000 clones, 65% to 90% seen once. Sequencing was carried out using peripheral blood. These receptors were obtained from a man aged 45 to 65 with acute or convalescent COVID-19.

The chain carries TRBV6-5 and TRBJ1-2, with 8 bases identical to TRBD1. The CDR3 runs 15 residues. V was pared by 5 bases and J by 1 base, with 6 bases of the junction left unmatched. The germline gives CDR1 MNHEY, CDR2 SVGAGI. CDR3 nucleotide sequence: TGTGCCAGCAGTAAGACAGGGGATTTTAACTATGGCTACACCTTC. Residues: CASSKTGDFNYGYTF.

The V and J genes are TRBV7-6 and TRBJ1-3; D not certain. The CDR3 consists of 15 residues. The germline CDR1 and CDR2 sequences are SGHVS and FNYEAQ. The V gene lost 4 bases and the J gene lost 4 bases, with 14 bases spanning the gap. The CDR3 DNA reads TGTGCCAGCAGCTATTTGGCCGGGTCAGGAAACACCATATATTTT. Translating gives CASSYLAGSGNTIYF.

This clone came up once. The rearrangement joins TRBV28 to TRBJ1-5; 9 nucleotides agree with TRBD1. The CDR3 is made up of 19 amino acids. The V segment lost 5 bases and the J segment 2 bases; nucleotides outside the gene matches: 16. Germline values: CDR1 MDHEN, CDR2 SYDVKM. The CDR3 sequence: CASSPIGDRVGFGNQPQHF. The DNA for the CDR3 is TGTGCCAGCAGTCCAATAGGGGACAGGGTCGGATTTGGCAATCAGCCCCAGCATTTT.

The chain uses TRBV10-3 and TRBJ1-1, with no clear D. This CDR3 has 13 amino acids. The V end was cut by 5 bases, the J end by 0 bases, with 7 bases between. The germline V gene encodes CDR1 ENHRY and CDR2 SYGVKD. The CDR3 DNA is TGTGCCATCAGTAAATTCATGAACACTGAAGCTTTCTTT. It encodes CAISKFMNTEAFF.

The V and J genes are TRBV3-1 (or the pseudogene TRBV3-2) and TRBJ2-3; 7 nucleotides agree with TRBD1. J gave up 7 bases and V 2 bases, and 3 bases lay outside the gene matches. CDR1 LGHDT and CDR2 YNNKEL come from the germline V gene (reference sequence). This CDR3 contains 13 residues. Here the CDR3 reads CASSQWDSNTQYF. In nucleotides, the CDR3 is TGTGCCAGCAGCCAATGGGACAGCAATACGCAGTATTTT.

Written as DNA, the CDR3 is TGTGCCAGCAGCCCTGTTCTAGATCCTAGCACAGATACGCAGTATTTT. Translation gives CASSPVLDPSTDTQYF. This sequence joins TRBV14 and TRBJ2-3; the D is unclear. The CDR3 sequence is 16 residues long. Germline V lookup: CDR1 SGHDN, CDR2 FVKESK. V was pared by 4 bases and J by 0 bases, with 14 bases between. Full variable domain (rest looked up from reference TRBV14 and TRBJ2-3): EAGVTQFPSHSVIEKGQTVTLRCDPISGHDNLYWYRRVMGKEIKFLLHFVKESKQDESGMPNNRFLAERTGGTYSTLKVQPAELEDSGVYFCASSPVLDPSTDTQYFGPGTRLTVL.

As to this clone: Germline is not matched at one junction end, which may reflect a read error. The V call is TRBV19, the J call TRBJ1-6; possible D gene TRBD1, 5 bases. Per the germline V gene, CDR1 is LNHDA and CDR2 is SQIVND (reference sequence). The CDR3 consists of 13 residues. The CDR3, as DNA: TGTGCCAGTAGGGACATAGAGAATTTACCCCTCCACTTT. Protein sequence: CASRDIENLPLHF.

This chain links TRBV5-1 with TRBJ1-3; 8 nucleotides align to TRBD1. Germline CDR1 and CDR2: SGHRS and YFSETQ. V lost 0 bases to trimming and J lost 1 base; unmatched junction nucleotides: 3. This CDR3 has 16 amino acids. The CDR3 protein is CASSLGDRKSGNTIYF. The CDR3 coding sequence is TGCGCCAGCAGCTTGGGGGACAGGAAATCTGGAAACACCATATATTTT.

This clone was recorded a few times. The CDR3 DNA sequence: TGCAGTGCAGGGGGGGATGAGCAGTTCTTC. Translating it yields CSAGGDEQFF. The V call is TRBV20-1, the J call TRBJ2-1; D may be TRBD2 (7 bases). Looked up from germline, CDR1 is DFQATT and CDR2 is SNEGSKA (reference sequence). V lost 6 bases to trimming and J lost 8 bases, with 8 bases between them. This CDR3 comprises 10 residues.

V usage is TRBV27 and J usage is TRBJ2-1; 10 bases agree with TRBD2. V shed 3 bases and J 4 bases; nucleotides not matched to a gene: 6. The CDR3 has 16 residues. Germline assignment: CDR1 MNHEY and CDR2 SMNVEV (reference sequence). As DNA, the CDR3 is TGTGCCAGCAGTTTCCTAGCGGGGGCTCTATACAATGAGCAGTTCTTC. Its protein is CASSFLAGALYNEQFF.

The gene calls are TRBV25-1 and TRBJ2-7; 7 bases match TRBD1. Trimming removed 5 bases from V and 7 bases from J; junction bases left unmatched: 8. CDR1 is MGHDK and CDR2 is SYGVNS in the germline V gene. The CDR3 has 13 amino acids. For the CDR3, the DNA is TGTGCCAGCAGTCCTGAGGCAGGGGGTGAGCAGTACTTC. This encodes CASSPEAGGEQYF.

V gene TRBV19 combines with J gene TRBJ1-5, with 8 bases lining up with TRBD1. Germline V gives CDR1 LNHDA, CDR2 SQIVND (reference sequence). There are 14 residues in the CDR3. The V segment lost 7 bases and the J segment 6 bases; nucleotides outside the gene matches: 8. This CDR3 reads CASTPGQDAQPQHF. The CDR3 region has the DNA TGTGCCAGTACTCCGGGACAGGATGCTCAGCCCCAGCATTTT.

The chain carries TRBV20-1 and TRBJ1-6, with 10 positions matching TRBD1. Germline-derived CDR1 and CDR2 are DFQATT and SNEGSKA (reference sequence). This CDR3 contains 18 residues. Losses at the gene ends were 3 bases for V and 6 bases for J; bases not matched to a gene: 14. CDR3 coding DNA: TGCAGTGCTAGTAGGGTCCCGGGGGGGACAGGGGTTAATTCACCCCTCCACTTT. As protein: CSASRVPGGTGVNSPLHF.

The rearrangement joins TRBV28 to TRBJ1-3; no firm D call. V was shortened by 1 base and J by 2 bases, with 3 bases between the two germline ends. CDR3 length: 13 residues. CDR1 is MDHEN, CDR2 SYDVKM, per germline. CDR3 amino acids: CASSLSTGNTIYF. Here the CDR3 DNA reads TGTGCCAGCAGTTTATCAACTGGAAACACCATATATTTT.

This chain connects TRBV6-6 to TRBJ2-7; 9 bases are a match to TRBD1. The CDR3 has 14 residues. Germline V gene data show CDR1 as MNHNY and CDR2 as SVGAGI (reference sequence). V shed 5 bases and J 7 bases; nucleotides not matched to a gene: 9. The CDR3: CASSPRTGDGEQYF. The DNA for the CDR3 is TGTGCCAGCAGTCCGAGGACAGGGGACGGGGAGCAGTACTTC.

This chain connects TRBV10-3 to TRBJ1-3; D might be TRBD1 (6 bases). Trimming left V 3 bases short and J 4 bases short, with 10 bases between. Germline-derived CDR1 and CDR2 are ENHRY and SYGVKD. The CDR3 totals 14 residues. CDR3 residues: CAISETGLGNTIYF. The DNA for the CDR3 is TGTGCCATCAGTGAAACAGGGTTAGGAAACACCATATATTTT.

This clone was detected a few times. The rearrangement uses TRBV11-2 and TRBJ2-7; 13 bases agree with TRBD2. The CDR3 loop spans 16 amino acids. J gave up 4 bases and V 5 bases, and 8 bases lay outside the gene matches. The germline CDR1 and CDR2 sequences are SGHAT and FQNNGV. CDR3 nucleotide sequence: TGTGCCAGCAGCATTACTAGCGGGGGGGCGGCGTACGAGCAGTACTTC. This translates into CASSITSGGAAYEQYF.

This rearrangement joins TRBV12-3 or TRBV12-4 to TRBJ1-1; unclear D gene. This CDR3 spans 11 amino acids. Trimming pared 6 bases from V and 1 base from J, leaving 3 bases between. CDR3 coding DNA: TGTGCCAGCAGGGCGAACACTGAAGCTTTCTTT. Translation gives CASRANTEAFF.

This chain joins TRBV30 and TRBJ2-7; TRBD1 aligns across 8 bases. Germline V lookup: CDR1 GTSNPN, CDR2 SVGIG (reference sequence). The V gene end was trimmed by 1 base and the J gene end by 5 bases; junction bases not matched to a gene: 4. This CDR3 has 13 residues. The CDR3 DNA follows: TGTGCCTGGAGTGGGACAGGGAAACACGAGCAGTACTTC. It codes for CAWSGTGKHEQYF.